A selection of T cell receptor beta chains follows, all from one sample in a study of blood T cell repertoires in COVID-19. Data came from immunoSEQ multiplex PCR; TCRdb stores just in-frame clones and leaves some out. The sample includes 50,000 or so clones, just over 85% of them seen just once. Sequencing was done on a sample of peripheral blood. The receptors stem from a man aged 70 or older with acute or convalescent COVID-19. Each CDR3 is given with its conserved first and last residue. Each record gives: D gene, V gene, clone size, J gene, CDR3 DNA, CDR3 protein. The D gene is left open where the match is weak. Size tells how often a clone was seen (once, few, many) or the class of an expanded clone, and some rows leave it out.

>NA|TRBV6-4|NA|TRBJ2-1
TGTGCCAGCAGTGACTCGAGTTTCGGTGAGCAGTTCTTC
CASSDSSFGEQFF
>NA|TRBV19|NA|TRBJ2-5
TGTGCCAGTAGTATAACTTGGGGACATCGACAAGAGACCCAGTACTTC
CASSITWGHRQETQYF
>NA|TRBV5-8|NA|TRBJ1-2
TGTGCCAGCAGCTCCGCAGGGGAGCGCTATGGCTACACCTTC
CASSSAGERYGYTF
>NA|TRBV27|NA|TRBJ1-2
TGTGCCAGCAGAAAGGGGGGGGGCTATGGCTACACCTTC
CASRKGGGYGYTF
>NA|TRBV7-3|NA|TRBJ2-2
TGTGCCAGCAGCTTCGCCGGCACCGGGGAGCTGTTTTTT
CASSFAGTGELFF
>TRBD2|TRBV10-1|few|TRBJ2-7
TGCGCCAGCAGTGAACGTCCCGGGACTAGCGGGCGCGAGCAGTACTTC
CASSERPGTSGREQYF
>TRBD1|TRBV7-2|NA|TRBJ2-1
TGTGCCAGCAGCTTAGTCGGGACAGGGGTTTACAATGAGCAGTTCTTC
CASSLVGTGVYNEQFF
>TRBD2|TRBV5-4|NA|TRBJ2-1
TGTGCCAGCAGCATCCCCAGCGGGGGGCTCAATGAGCAGTTCTTC
CASSIPSGGLNEQFF
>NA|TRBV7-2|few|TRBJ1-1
TGTGCCAGCAGCTTAAAGCCGGACACTGAAGCTTTCTTT
CASSLKPDTEAFF
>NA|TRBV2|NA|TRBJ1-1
TGTGCCAGCAGTCTCGGTCCGAACACTGAAGCTTTCTTT
CASSLGPNTEAFF
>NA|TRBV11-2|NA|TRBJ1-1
TGTGCCAGCAGCCTCTTGAACACTGAAGCTTTCTTT
CASSLLNTEAFF
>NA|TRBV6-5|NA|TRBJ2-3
TGTGCCAGCAGTCGAACTCCCGCAGGGGTTGATACGCAGTATTTT
CASSRTPAGVDTQYF
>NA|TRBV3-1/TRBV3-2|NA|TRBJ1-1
TGTGCCAGCAGCCCAGCGTTGGGTACGGGGAACACTGAAGCTTTCTTT
CASSPALGTGNTEAFF
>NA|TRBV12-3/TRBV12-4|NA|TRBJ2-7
TGTGCCAGCAGTCTTACTCTCTACGAGCAGTACTTC
CASSLTLYEQYF
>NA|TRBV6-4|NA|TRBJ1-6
TGTGCCAGCAGTGCGGTTCGGGATTCACCCCTCCACTTT
CASSAVRDSPLHF
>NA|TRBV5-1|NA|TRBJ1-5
TGCGCCAGCAGCTTGGGGGGCCCTTATCAGCCCCAGCATTTT
CASSLGGPYQPQHF
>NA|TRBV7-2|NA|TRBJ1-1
TGTGCCAGCAGCTTATTGGGGGCGAACACTGAAGCTTTCTTT
CASSLLGANTEAFF
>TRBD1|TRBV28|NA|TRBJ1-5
TGTGCCAGCCTAATCAAGGGACAGGGAAGGGAACAGCCCCAGCATTTT
CASLIKGQGREQPQHF
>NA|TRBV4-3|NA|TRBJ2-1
TGCGCCAGCAGCCAAACAGGGAGGGGGGAGCAGTTCTTC
CASSQTGRGEQFF
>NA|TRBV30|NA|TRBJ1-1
TGTGCCTGGAGACCCGGGGAGGGGAGCGCTGAAGCTTTCTTT
CAWRPGEGSAEAFF
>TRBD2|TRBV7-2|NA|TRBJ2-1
TGTGCCAGCAGCTCGGGACTAGCGGGAGCAGGGCAGTTCTTC
CASSSGLAGAGQFF
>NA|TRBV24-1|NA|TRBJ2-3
TGTGCCACCAGTGATCGAAGTACAGGGAACCCCACAGATACGCAGTATTTT
CATSDRSTGNPTDTQYF
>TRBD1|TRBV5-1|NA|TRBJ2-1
TGCGCCAGCAGTCCATTCCCGGGACAGGGGGCCAATGAGCAGTTCTTC
CASSPFPGQGANEQFF